Listed here are 9 T cell receptor beta chains from one sample, sequenced in a study of Ad26.COV2.S vaccination and SARS-CoV-2 variants (dated by TCRdb to the early 2020s). Receptor amplification or capture employed the immunoSEQ multiplex PCR assay. The immuneACCESS repertoire file appears here via TCRdb, limited to in-frame rearrangements. These files lack a portion of the clones; in checked studies, under half of the deficit traces to unresolved V genes, and the cause of the others is not known. The sample table records roughly 320,000 clones; roughly 84% of these occur just once. Together, the top ten hold about 3.5% of the sample. Taken with the paper, the label for treatment or condition translates to: roughly 19 received Ad26.COV2.S at low or high dose, single or two shots; roughly 5 received placebo; per-sample allocation not given. For vaccine and placebo recipients, the sequenced repertoires came from samples collected on day 63 after the first injection.

The source was peripheral blood, collected in a trial of Ad26.COV2.S vaccine versus placebo. These receptors came from a person aged 18 to 59 who received the Ad26.COV2.S COVID-19 vaccine or a placebo.

The gene calls are TRBV19 and TRBJ2-7, with TRBD2 as a possible D gene (5 bases). Germline CDR1 and CDR2: LNHDA and SQIVND (reference sequence). This CDR3 comprises 14 residues. Trimming pared 5 bases from V and 2 bases from J, leaving 13 bases between. Here the CDR3 reads CASSPSGMTYEQYF. DNA for the CDR3: TGTGCCAGTAGTCCGAGCGGAATGACCTACGAGCAGTACTTC. The whole variable domain, filled in from reference TRBV19 and TRBJ2-7, reads DGGITQSPKYLFRKEGQNVTLSCEQNLNHDAMYWYRQDPGQGLRLIYYSQIVNDFQKGDIAEGYSVSREKKESFPLTVTSAQKNPTAFYLCASSPSGMTYEQYFGPGTRLTVT.

The chain combines TRBV19 with TRBJ2-5; D is perhaps TRBD1 or TRBD2 (6 bases each). This CDR3 is built from 14 residues. V lost 3 bases, J lost 5 bases, and 13 bases lay in between. Germline CDR1 LNHDA, CDR2 SQIVND (reference sequence). CDR3 DNA: TGTGCCAGTAGTATTTGGGGGGCCTACGAGACCCAGTACTTC. This sequence encodes CASSIWGAYETQYF. Looking up the rest from reference TRBV19 and TRBJ2-5 gives the full variable domain: DGGITQSPKYLFRKEGQNVTLSCEQNLNHDAMYWYRQDPGQGLRLIYYSQIVNDFQKGDIAEGYSVSREKKESFPLTVTSAQKNPTAFYLCASSIWGAYETQYFGPGTRLLVL.

This chain links TRBV6-5 with TRBJ1-6; TRBD1 matches at 9 bases. The J segment lost 7 bases and the V segment lost 7 bases, leaving 8 bases of the junction unmatched. The germline CDR1 and CDR2 sequences are MNHEY and SVGAGI. The CDR3 totals 15 residues. The CDR3 nucleotides are TGTGCCAGCACTAATACCGGGACAGGGAATTCACCCCTCCACTTT. Encoded protein: CASTNTGTGNSPLHF.

J is TRBJ2-7 and V is TRBV7-9; TRBD2 might be the D (5 bases). CDR3 length: 14 amino acids. Trimming took off 4 bases at V and 0 bases at J, with 10 bases between the two ends. From germline, CDR1 is SEHNR and CDR2 FQNEAQ (reference sequence). The CDR3 region is CASSWTGSSYEQYF. The CDR3 nucleotides are TGTGCCAGCAGCTGGACGGGAAGCTCCTACGAGCAGTACTTC.

V is TRBV7-9 and J is TRBJ1-1; weak D call: TRBD1 (6 bases). The germline V and J ends were trimmed by 10 bases and 1 base, with 22 bases remaining between them. CDR1 SEHNR and CDR2 FQNEAQ come from the germline V gene (reference sequence). The CDR3 runs to 16 residues. CDR3 region: CATAGHPSNENTEAFF. The CDR3 bases are TGTGCCACCGCGGGACACCCCAGTAACGAGAACACTGAAGCTTTCTTT.

The rearrangement uses TRBV5-1 and TRBJ2-5, with D unresolved. This CDR3 has 15 residues. Germline CDR1 SGHRS, CDR2 YFSETQ. V was shortened by 5 bases and J by 0 bases, with 14 bases between the two germline ends. The CDR3 region is CASRGGQTNQETQYF. CDR3 nucleotides: TGCGCCAGCAGGGGTGGCCAGACGAACCAAGAGACCCAGTACTTC.

This clone was observed a handful of times. This sequence joins TRBV30 and TRBJ1-5, with D possibly matching TRBD1 (6 bases). Germline CDR1 reads GTSNPN; CDR2 reads SVGIG (reference sequence). V lost 1 base and J 0 bases, leaving 13 bases between the germline ends. The CDR3 has 16 amino acids. CDR3 protein: CAWSAGHLNSNQPQHF. The CDR3 DNA is TGTGCCTGGAGTGCGGGACACCTCAATAGCAATCAGCCCCAGCATTTT. The full variable domain, completed using reference TRBV30 and TRBJ1-5, is SQTIHQWPATLVQPVGSPLSLECTVEGTSNPNLYWYRQAAGRGLQLLFYSVGIGQISSEVPQNLSASRPQDRQFILSSKKLLLSDSGFYLCAWSAGHLNSNQPQHFGDGTRLSIL.

The chain is built from TRBV6-5 and TRBJ1-2; D may be TRBD1 (6 bases). Germline CDR1 is MNHEY and CDR2 is SVGAGI. V lost 8 bases and J lost 2, with 9 bases in between. The CDR3 sequence is 12 residues long. The CDR3 protein is CASSQGNYGYTF. For the CDR3, the DNA is TGTGCCAGCTCACAGGGAAACTATGGCTACACCTTC.

The chain employs TRBV30 and TRBJ1-1, with a possible D match to TRBD1 (6 bases). CDR3 length: 14 residues. Trimming removed 3 bases at V and 3 bases at J, with 14 bases between. The germline V gene has CDR1 GTSNPN and CDR2 SVGIG (reference sequence). The CDR3 sequence: CAWSGSQGYTEAFF. The CDR3 region has the DNA TGTGCCTGGAGCGGCTCCCAGGGGTACACTGAAGCTTTCTTT.